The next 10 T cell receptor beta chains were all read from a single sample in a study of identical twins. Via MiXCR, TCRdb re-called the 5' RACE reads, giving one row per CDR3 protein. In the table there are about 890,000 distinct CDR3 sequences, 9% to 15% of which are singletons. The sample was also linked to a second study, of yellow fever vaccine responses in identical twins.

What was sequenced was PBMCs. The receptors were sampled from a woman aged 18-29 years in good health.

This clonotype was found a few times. CDR3 loop: CASSLYREQFF. The CDR3 DNA sequence: TGTGCCAGCAGTTTATATCGGGAGCAGTTCTTC. The gene calls are TRBV28 and TRBJ2-1; no definite D call. Trimming took off 1 base at V and 10 bases at J, with 5 bases between the two ends. Germline CDR1 reads MDHEN; CDR2 reads SYDVKM. This CDR3 has 11 residues.

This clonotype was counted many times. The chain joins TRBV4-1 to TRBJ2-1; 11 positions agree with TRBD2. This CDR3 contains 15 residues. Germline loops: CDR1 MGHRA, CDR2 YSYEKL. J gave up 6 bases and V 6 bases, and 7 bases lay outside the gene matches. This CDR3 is CASRVAGGEGNEQFF. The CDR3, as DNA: TGCGCCAGCAGGGTAGCGGGGGGGGAGGGCAATGAGCAGTTCTTC.

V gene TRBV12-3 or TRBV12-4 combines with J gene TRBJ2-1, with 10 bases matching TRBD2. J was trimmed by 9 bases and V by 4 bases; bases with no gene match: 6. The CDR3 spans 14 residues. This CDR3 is CASSYTSGVVEQFF. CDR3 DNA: TGTGCCAGCAGTTATACTAGCGGGGTGGTTGAGCAGTTCTTC.

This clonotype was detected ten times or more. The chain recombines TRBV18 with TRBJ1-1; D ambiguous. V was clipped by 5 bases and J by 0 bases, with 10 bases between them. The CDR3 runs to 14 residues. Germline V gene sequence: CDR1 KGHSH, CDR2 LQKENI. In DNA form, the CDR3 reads TGTGCCAGCTCAGCGAACGGGGTGAACACTGAAGCTTTCTTT. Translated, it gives CASSANGVNTEAFF.

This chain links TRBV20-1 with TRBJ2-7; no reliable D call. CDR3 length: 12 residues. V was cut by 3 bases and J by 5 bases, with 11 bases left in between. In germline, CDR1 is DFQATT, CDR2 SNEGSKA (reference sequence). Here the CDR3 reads CSASPEFHEQYF. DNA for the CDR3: TGCAGTGCTAGTCCGGAGTTCCACGAGCAGTACTTC.

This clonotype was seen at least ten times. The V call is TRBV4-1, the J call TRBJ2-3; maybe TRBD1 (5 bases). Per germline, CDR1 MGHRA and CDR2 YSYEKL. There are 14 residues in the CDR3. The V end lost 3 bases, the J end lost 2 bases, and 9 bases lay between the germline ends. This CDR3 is CASSQMGHTDTQYF. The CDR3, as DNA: TGCGCCAGCAGCCAGATGGGGCACACAGATACGCAGTATTTT.

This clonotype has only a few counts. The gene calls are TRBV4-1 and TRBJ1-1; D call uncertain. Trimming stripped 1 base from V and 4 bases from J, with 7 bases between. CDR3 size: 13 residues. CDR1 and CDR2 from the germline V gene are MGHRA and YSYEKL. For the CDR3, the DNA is TGCGCCAGCAGCCAAGTACGCTTCACTGAAGCTTTCTTT. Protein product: CASSQVRFTEAFF.

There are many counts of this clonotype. CDR3 DNA sequence: TGTGCCAGCAGCTTAATGCTAGCAAAGACCCAGTACTTC. Translation: CASSLMLAKTQYF. The gene calls are TRBV7-2 and TRBJ2-5; TRBD2 might be the D (5 bases). Trimming took off 2 bases at V and 6 bases at J, with 10 bases between the two ends. The CDR3 is 13 amino acids. The germline CDR1 and CDR2 sequences are SGHTA and FQGNSA.

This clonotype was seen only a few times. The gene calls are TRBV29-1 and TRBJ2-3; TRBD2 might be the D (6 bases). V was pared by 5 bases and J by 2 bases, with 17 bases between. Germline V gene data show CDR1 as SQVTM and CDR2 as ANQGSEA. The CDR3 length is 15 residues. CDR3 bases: TGCAGCGTTCCGGGAGTGGCCCTCTACACAGATACGCAGTATTTT. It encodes CSVPGVALYTDTQYF.

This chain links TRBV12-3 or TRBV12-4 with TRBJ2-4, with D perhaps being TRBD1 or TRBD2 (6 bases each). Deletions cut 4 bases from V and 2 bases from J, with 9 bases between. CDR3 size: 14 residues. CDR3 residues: CASSSGDTKNIQYF. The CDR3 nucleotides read TGTGCCAGCAGTTCGGGGGACACCAAAAACATTCAGTACTTC.